This TCR beta chain derives from a study of graft-versus-host responses after intestinal transplantation. About the research overall: Induction using anti-thymocyte globulin, followed by tacrolimus and steroids for two to four years, was given to all recipients.

V dropped 0 bases and J dropped 3 bases, with 4 bases sitting between them. Germline values: CDR1 SGHRS, CDR2 YFSETQ. The CDR3 is made up of 12 amino acids. The table came from immunoSEQ multiplex PCR; TCRdb's copy has only in-frame clones and leaves some out. The top ten hold approximately 2.9% of the sample, which has roughly 62,000 clones, around 91% seen once. The sample was PBMCs, taken around 120 days after intestinal transplantation. This chain uses TRBV5-1 with TRBJ2-7, with D uncertain. This TCR was sampled from a human patient who received an intestinal transplant, so some T cells may come from the graft donor. CDR3 in amino acids: CASSLVGYEQYF. The CDR3 DNA sequence: TGCGCCAGCAGCTTGGTGGGCTACGAGCAGTACTTC.